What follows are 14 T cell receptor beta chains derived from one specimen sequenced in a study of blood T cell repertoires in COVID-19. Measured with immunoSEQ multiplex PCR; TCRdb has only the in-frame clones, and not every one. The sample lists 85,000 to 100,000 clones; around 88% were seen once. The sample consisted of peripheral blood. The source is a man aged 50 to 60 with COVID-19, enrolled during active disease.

The CDR3 is CASSVGRGGLSYGYTF. The CDR3 nucleotides read TGTGCCAGCAGCGTCGGACGTGGGGGGTTGAGCTATGGCTACACCTTC. V usage is TRBV9 and J usage is TRBJ1-2; a weak D match, TRBD1 (5 bases). V lost 2 bases and J lost 4, with 18 bases in between. Per the germline V gene, CDR1 is SGDLS and CDR2 is YYNGEE. This CDR3 has 16 amino acids.

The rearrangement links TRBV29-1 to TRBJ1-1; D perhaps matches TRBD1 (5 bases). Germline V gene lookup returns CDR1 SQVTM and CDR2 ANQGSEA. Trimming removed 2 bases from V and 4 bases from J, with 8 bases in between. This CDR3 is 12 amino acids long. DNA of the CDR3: TGCAGCGTTGAAATGGGGGGCACTGAAGCTTTCTTT. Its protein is CSVEMGGTEAFF.

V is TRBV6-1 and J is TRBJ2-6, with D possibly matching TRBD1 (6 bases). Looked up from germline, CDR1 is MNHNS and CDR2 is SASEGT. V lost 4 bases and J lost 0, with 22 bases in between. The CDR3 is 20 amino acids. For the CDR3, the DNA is TGTGCCAGCAGTGGCAGAAGCCGACAGGCCCGCAGCTCTGGGGCCAACGTCCTGACTTTC. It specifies CASSGRSRQARSSGANVLTF.

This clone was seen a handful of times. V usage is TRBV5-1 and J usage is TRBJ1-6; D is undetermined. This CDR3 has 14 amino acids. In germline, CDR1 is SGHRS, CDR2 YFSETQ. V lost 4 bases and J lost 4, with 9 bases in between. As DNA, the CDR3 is TGCGCCAGCAGCCCCGACGGGTATAATTCACCCCTCCACTTT. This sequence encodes CASSPDGYNSPLHF.

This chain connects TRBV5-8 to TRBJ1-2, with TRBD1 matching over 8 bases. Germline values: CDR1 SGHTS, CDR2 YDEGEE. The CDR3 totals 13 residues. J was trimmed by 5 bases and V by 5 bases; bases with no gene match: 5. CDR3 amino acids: CASSRTGPYGYTF. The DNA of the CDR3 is TGTGCCAGCAGTCGGACAGGGCCTTATGGCTACACCTTC. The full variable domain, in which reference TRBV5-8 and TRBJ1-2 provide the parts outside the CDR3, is EAGVTQSPTHLIKTRGQQATLRCSPISGHTSVYWYQQALGLGLQFLLWYDEGEERNRGNFPPRFSGRQFPNYSSELNVNALELEDSALYLCASSRTGPYGYTFGSGTRLTVV.

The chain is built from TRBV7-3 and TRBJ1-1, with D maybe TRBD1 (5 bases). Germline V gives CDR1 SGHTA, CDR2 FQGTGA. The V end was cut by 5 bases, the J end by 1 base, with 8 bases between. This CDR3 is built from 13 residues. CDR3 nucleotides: TGTGCCAGCAGCCCCGGGGGGAACACTGAAGCTTTCTTT. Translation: CASSPGGNTEAFF.

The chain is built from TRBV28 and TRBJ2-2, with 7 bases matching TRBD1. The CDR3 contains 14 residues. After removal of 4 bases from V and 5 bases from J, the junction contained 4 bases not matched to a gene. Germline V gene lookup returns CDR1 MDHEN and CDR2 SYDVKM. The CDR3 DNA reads TGTGCCAGCAGTTGGTACAGGGGAACCGGGGAGCTGTTTTTT. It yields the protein CASSWYRGTGELFF.

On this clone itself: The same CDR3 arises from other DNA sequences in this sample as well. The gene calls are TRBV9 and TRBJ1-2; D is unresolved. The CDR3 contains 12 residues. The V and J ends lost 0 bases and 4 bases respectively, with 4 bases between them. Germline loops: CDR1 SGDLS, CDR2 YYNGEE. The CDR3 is CASSVGLYGYTF. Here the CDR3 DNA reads TGTGCCAGCAGCGTAGGTCTCTATGGCTACACCTTC.

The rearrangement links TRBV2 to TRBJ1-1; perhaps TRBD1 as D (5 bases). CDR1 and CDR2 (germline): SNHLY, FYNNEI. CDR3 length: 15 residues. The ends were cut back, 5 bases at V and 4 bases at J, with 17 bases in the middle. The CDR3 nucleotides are TGTGCCAGCAGTCACGGGTGGGAGGGGACCACTGAAGCTTTCTTT. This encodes CASSHGWEGTTEAFF.

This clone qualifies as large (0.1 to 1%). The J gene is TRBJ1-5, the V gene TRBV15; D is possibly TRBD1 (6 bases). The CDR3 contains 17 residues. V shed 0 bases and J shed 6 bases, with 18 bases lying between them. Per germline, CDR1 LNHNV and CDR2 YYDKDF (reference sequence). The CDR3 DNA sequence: TGTGCCACCAGCAGAGAGTTCGGGACACCGGGAGGTCAGCCCCAGCATTTT. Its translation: CATSREFGTPGGQPQHF.

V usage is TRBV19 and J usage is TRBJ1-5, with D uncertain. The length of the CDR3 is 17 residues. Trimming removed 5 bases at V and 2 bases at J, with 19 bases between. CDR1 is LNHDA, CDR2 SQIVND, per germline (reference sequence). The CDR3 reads CASSFLNTPSGNQPQHF. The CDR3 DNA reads TGTGCCAGTAGTTTCCTAAATACCCCGAGTGGCAATCAGCCCCAGCATTTT.

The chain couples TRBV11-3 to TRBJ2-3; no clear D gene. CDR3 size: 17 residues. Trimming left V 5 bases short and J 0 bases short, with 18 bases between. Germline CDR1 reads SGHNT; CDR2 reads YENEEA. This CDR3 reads CASSPPTRRYSTDTQYF. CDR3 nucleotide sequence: TGTGCCAGCAGCCCCCCTACCCGAAGATATAGCACAGATACGCAGTATTTT.

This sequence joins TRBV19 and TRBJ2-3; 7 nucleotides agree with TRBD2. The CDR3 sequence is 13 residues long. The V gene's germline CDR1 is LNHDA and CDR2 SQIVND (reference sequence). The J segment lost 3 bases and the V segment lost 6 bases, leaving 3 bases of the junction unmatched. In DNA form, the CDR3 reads TGTGCCAGTAGGCCTAGCGGAACAGATACGCAGTATTTT. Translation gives CASRPSGTDTQYF. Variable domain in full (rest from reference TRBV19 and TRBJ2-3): DGGITQSPKYLFRKEGQNVTLSCEQNLNHDAMYWYRQDPGQGLRLIYYSQIVNDFQKGDIAEGYSVSREKKESFPLTVTSAQKNPTAFYLCASRPSGTDTQYFGPGTRLTVL.

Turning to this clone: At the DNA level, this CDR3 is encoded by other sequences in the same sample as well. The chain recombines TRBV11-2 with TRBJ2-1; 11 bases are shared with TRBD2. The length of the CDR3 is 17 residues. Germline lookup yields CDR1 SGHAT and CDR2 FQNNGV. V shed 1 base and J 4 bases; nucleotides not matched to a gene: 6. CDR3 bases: TGTGCCAGCAGCTTAGGATTAGCGGGGGGGTCGTACAATGAGCAGTTCTTC. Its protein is CASSLGLAGGSYNEQFF.